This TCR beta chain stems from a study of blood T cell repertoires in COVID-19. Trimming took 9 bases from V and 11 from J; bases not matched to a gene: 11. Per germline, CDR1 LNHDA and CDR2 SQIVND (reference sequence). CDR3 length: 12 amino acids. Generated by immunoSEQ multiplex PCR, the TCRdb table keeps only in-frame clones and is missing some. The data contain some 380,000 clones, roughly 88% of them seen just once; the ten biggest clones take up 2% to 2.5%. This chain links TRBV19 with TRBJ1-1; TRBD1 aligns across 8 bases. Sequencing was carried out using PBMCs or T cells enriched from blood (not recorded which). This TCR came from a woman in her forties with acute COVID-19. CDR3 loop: CASSLLQGAAFF. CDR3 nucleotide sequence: TGTGCCAGCTCCCTTCTTCAGGGGGCTGCTTTCTTT.